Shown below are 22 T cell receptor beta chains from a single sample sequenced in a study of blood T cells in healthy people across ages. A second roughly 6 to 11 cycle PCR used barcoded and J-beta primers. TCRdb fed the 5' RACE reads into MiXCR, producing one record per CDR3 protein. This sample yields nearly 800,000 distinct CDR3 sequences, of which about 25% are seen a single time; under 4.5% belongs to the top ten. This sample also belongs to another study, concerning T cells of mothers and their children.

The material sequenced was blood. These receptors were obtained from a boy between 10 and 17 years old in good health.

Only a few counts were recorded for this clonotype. The CDR3 DNA reads as TGTGCCAGCAGCTTAGTTGGGGGAGGGGAGGGTTTGTATTTT. Residues: CASSLVGGGEGLYF. The chain couples TRBV7-8 to TRBJ2-3; 7 bases map to TRBD2. The CDR3 totals 14 residues. CDR1 is SGHVS and CDR2 is FQNEAQ in the germline V gene. V was pared by 1 base and J by 14 bases, with 12 bases of the junction left unmatched.

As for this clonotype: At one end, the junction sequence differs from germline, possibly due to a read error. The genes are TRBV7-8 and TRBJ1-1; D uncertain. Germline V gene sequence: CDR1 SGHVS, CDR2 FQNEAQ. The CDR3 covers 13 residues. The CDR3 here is CASSLGQNTAAFF. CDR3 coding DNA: TGTGCCAGCAGCTTAGGGCAGAACACTGCAGCTTTCTTT.

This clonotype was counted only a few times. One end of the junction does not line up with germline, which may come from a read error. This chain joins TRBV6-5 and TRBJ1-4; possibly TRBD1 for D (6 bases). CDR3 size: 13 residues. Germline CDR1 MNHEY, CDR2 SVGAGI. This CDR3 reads CATSDRKNEKLFF. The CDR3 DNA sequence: TGTGCCACCAGTGACAGGAAAAATGAAAAACTGTTTTTT.

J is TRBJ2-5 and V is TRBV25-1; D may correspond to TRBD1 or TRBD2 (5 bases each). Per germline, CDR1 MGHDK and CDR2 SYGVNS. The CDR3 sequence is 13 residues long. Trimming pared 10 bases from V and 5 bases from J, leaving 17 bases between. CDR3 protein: CATRRGAGETQYF. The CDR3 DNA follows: TGTGCCACCAGACGGGGCGCCGGGGAGACCCAGTACTTC.

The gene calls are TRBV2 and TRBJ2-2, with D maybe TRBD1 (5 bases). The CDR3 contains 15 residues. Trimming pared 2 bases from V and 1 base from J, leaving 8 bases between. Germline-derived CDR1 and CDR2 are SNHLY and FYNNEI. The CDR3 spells CASSETGQNTGELFF. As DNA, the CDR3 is TGTGCCAGCAGTGAAACAGGACAGAACACCGGGGAGCTGTTTTTT.

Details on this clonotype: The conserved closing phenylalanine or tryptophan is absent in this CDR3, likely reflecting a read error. CDR3 loop: CASSPLAGTSGSNEQFL. The CDR3 DNA reads TGTGCCAGCAGTCCCCTCGCCGGGACTAGCGGGAGCAATGAGCAGTTCCTC. The genes are TRBV28 and TRBJ2-1, with 14 bases matching TRBD2. V trimming: 5 bases; J trimming: 6 bases; junction bases outside the gene matches: 9. This CDR3 is built from 17 residues. In germline, CDR1 is MDHEN, CDR2 SYDVKM.

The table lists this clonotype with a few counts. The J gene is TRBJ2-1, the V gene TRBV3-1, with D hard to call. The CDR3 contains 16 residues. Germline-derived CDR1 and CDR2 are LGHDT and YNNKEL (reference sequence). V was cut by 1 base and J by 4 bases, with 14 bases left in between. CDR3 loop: CASSQALGPKYNEQFF. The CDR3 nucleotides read TGTGCCAGCAGCCAAGCCTTAGGCCCGAAGTACAATGAGCAGTTCTTC.

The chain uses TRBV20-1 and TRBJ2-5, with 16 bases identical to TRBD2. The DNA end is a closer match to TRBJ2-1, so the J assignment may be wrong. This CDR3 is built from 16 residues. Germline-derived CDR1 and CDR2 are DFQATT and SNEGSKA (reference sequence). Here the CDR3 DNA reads TGCAGTGCTCAGGGACTAGCGGGAGGGATGGACAATGAGCAGTTCTTC. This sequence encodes CSAQGLAGGMDNEQFF.

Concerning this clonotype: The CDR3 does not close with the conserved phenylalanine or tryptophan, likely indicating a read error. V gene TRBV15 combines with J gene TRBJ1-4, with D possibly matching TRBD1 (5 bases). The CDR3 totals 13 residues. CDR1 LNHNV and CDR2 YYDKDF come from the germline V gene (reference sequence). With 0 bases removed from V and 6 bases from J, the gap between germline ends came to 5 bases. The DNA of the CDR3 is TGTGCCACCAGCAGAGAAGGGGATGAAAAACTGTTTTTG. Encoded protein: CATSREGDEKLFL.

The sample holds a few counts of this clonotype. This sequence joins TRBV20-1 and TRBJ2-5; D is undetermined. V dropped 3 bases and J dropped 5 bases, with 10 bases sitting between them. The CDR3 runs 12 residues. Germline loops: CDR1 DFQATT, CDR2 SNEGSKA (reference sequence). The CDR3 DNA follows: TGCAGTGCTAGTTCCCGGCTGGAGACCCAGTACTTC. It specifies CSASSRLETQYF.

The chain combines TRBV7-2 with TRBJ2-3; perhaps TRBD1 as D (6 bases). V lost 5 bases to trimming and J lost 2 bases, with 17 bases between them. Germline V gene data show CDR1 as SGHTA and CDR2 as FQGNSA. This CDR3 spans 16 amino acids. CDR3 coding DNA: TGTGCCAGCAGCCCTAGCAGGGGCGGCAACACAGATACGCAGTATTTT. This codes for CASSPSRGGNTDTQYF. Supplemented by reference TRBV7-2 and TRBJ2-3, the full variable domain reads GAGVSQSPSNKVTEKGKDVELRCDPISGHTALYWYRQSLGQGLEFLIYFQGNSAPDKSGLPSDRFSAERTGGSVSTLTIQRTQQEDSAVYLCASSPSRGGNTDTQYFGPGTRLTVL.

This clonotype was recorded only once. CDR3 protein: CASSLGFRQEQFF. For the CDR3, the DNA is TGTGCCAGCAGCTTAGGGTTTCGGCAGGAGCAGTTCTTC. The chain has TRBV11-3 and TRBJ2-1; D remains ambiguous. CDR1 is SGHNT and CDR2 is YENEEA in the germline V gene. Trimming stripped 1 base from V and 10 bases from J, with 11 bases between. The CDR3 extends over 13 amino acids.

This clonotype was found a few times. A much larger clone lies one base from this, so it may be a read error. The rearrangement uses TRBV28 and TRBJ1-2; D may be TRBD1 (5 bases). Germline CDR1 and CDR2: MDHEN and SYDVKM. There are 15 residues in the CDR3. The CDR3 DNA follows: TGTGCCAGCAGTCCCCGGACACTGATTAACTATGGCCACACCTTC. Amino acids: CASSPRTLINYGHTF.

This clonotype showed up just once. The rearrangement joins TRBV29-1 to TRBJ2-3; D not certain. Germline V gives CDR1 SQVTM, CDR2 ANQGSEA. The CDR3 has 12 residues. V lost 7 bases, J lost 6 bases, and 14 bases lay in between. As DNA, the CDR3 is TGCAGCGCCAGACCAAGGCCGGATACGCAGTATTTT. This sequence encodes CSARPRPDTQYF.

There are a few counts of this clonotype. CDR3 nucleotides: TGTGCCAGCAGCCCTCAAGGGACGGAAAAAGAGACCCAGTACTTC. Amino acids: CASSPQGTEKETQYF. This sequence joins TRBV7-9 and TRBJ2-5; D assignment may be TRBD1 or TRBD2 (5 bases each). Germline loops: CDR1 SEHNR, CDR2 FQNEAQ (reference sequence). The length of the CDR3 is 15 residues. Trimming removed 5 bases from V and 3 bases from J, with 16 bases in between.

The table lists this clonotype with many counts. CDR3 sequence reads: CSALISGGGEKLFF. In DNA form, the CDR3 reads TGCAGCGCCCTTATATCGGGGGGGGGCGAAAAACTGTTTTTT. The rearrangement joins TRBV29-1 to TRBJ1-4; TRBD1 is a possible D gene (6 bases). Per the germline V gene, CDR1 is SQVTM and CDR2 is ANQGSEA. The CDR3 spans 14 residues. V was clipped by 7 bases and J by 8 bases, with 20 bases between them.

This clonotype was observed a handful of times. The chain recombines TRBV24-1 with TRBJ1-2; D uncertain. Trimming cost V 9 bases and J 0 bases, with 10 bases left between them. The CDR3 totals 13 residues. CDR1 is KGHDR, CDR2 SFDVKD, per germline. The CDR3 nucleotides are TGTGCCACCGATCTGTTCACTAACTATGGCTACACCTTC. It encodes CATDLFTNYGYTF.

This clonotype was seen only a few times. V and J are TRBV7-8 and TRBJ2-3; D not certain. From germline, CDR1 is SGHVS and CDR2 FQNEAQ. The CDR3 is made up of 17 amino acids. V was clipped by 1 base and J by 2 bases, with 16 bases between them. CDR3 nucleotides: TGTGCCAGCAGCTTAGGTCTTGGATTGCTCATCACAGATACGCAGTATTTT. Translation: CASSLGLGLLITDTQYF. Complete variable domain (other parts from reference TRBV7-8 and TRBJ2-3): GAGVSQSPRYKVAKRGQDVALRCDPISGHVSLFWYQQALGQGPEFLTYFQNEAQLDKSGLPSDRFFAERPEGSVSTLKIQRTQQEDSAVYLCASSLGLGLLITDTQYFGPGTRLTVL.

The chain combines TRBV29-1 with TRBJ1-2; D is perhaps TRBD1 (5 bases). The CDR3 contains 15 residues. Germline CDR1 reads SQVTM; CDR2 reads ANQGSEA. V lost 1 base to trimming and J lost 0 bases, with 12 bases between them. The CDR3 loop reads CSVEGYRPTNYGYTF. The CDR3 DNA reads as TGCAGCGTTGAAGGCTACAGGCCTACTAACTATGGCTACACCTTC. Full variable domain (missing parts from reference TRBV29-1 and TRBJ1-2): SAVISQKPSRDICQRGTSLTIQCQVDSQVTMMFWYRQQPGQSLTLIATANQGSEATYESGFVIDKFPISRPNLTFSTLTVSNMSPEDSSIYLCSVEGYRPTNYGYTFGSGTRLTVV.

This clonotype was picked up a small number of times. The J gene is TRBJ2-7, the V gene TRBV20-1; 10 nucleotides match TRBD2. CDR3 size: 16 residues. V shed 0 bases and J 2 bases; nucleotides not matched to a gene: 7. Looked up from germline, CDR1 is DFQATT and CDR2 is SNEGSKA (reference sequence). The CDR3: CSARDGRLAGAYEQYF. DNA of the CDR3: TGCAGTGCTAGAGATGGGCGGCTAGCGGGGGCCTACGAGCAGTACTTC.

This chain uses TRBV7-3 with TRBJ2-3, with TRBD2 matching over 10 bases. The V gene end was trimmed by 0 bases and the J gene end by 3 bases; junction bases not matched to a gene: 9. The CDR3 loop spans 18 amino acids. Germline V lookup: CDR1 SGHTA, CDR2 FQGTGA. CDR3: CASSLTSASGSPTDTQYF. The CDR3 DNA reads TGTGCCAGCAGCTTAACGTCGGCTAGCGGGAGTCCAACAGATACGCAGTATTTT.

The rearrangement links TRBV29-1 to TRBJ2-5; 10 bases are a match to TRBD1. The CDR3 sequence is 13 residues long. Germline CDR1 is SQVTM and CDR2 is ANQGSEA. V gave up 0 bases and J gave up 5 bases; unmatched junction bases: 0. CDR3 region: CSVEEDRGETQYF. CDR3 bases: TGCAGCGTTGAAGAGGACAGGGGGGAGACCCAGTACTTC.